This T cell receptor (beta chain) is drawn from a study of regulatory T cells in long-lasting Graves disease. V lost 0 bases and J 0 bases, leaving 7 bases between the germline ends. Germline V gene lookup returns CDR1 SGHRS and CDR2 YFSETQ. The CDR3 length is 16 residues. HTBI primers from iRepertoire and Arm-PCR of CDR3 regions yielded the TCR beta libraries. TCRdb re-called the multiplex PCR reads with MiXCR, one entry per CDR3 protein. The sample has 300,000 to 400,000 distinct CDR3 sequences, 16% seen once; the top ten hold roughly 30%. The time point: newly diagnosed GD, antithyroid drugs for less than 3 months. Construction of the TCR library relied on RNA isolated from PBMCs. The same specimen was also included in a second study, on T cells in Graves' hyperthyroidism and ophthalmopathy.

This TCR was sampled from a man between 40 and 49 years old with Graves disease. The specimen was peripheral blood mononuclear cells (PBMCs), collected at new diagnosis, from a patient treated with antithyroid drugs. The chain is built from TRBV5-1 and TRBJ2-6, with unresolved D. The CDR3 DNA reads as TGCGCCAGCAGCTTGGGACTGTCCTCTGGGGCCAACGTCCTGACTTTC. Amino acid sequence: CASSLGLSSGANVLTF.